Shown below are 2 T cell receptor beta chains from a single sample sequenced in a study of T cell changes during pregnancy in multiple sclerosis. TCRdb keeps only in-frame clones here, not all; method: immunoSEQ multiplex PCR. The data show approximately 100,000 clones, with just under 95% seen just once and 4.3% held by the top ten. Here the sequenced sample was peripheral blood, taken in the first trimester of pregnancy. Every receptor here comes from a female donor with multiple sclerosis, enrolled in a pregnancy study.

The CDR3 DNA reads as TGTGCCAGCAGAACGACAGGGAGGAGCACTGAAGCTTTCTTT. It specifies CASRTTGRSTEAFF. The chain carries TRBV5-6 and TRBJ1-1, with TRBD1 matching 7 bases. Losses at the gene ends were 5 bases for V and 4 bases for J; bases not matched to a gene: 8. The CDR3 contains 14 residues. Germline CDR1 is SGHDT and CDR2 is YYEEEE. The full variable domain, rest sourced from reference TRBV5-6 and TRBJ1-1, is DAGVTQSPTHLIKTRGQQVTLRCSPKSGHDTVSWYQQALGQGPQFIFQYYEEEERQRGNFPDRFSGHQFPNYSSELNVNALLLGDSALYLCASRTTGRSTEAFFGQGTRLTVV.

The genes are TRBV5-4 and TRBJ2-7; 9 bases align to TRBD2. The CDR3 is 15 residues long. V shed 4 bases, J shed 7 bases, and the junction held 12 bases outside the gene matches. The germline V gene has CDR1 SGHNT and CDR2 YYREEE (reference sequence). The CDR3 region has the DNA TGTGCCAGCAGCCAAGCCGGCGGGGGGGCAGGAGAGCAGTACTTC. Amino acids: CASSQAGGGAGEQYF.